Presented here are 13 T cell receptor beta chains from one specimen sequenced in a study of cytomegalovirus exposure and HLA in healthy donors. The PCR employed 60 Vbeta primers together with 13 Jbeta primers. Profiling relied on immunoSEQ multiplex PCR, and the TCRdb table lists in-frame clones only, not all of them. The data contain about 89,000 clones, under 80% of them singletons. The sequenced sample consisted of PBMCs. The receptor source for this set is a male donor in good health and CMV-seronegative.

This chain connects TRBV6-1 to TRBJ1-1, with 8 bases aligning to TRBD1. The V segment lost 4 bases and the J segment 4 bases; nucleotides outside the gene matches: 5. The CDR3 runs to 14 residues. In germline, CDR1 is MNHNS, CDR2 SASEGT. CDR3 amino acids: CASSATGGRTEAFF. The CDR3 DNA reads as TGTGCCAGCAGTGCTACAGGGGGTCGCACTGAAGCTTTCTTT.

The chain employs TRBV5-5 and TRBJ2-7; TRBD2 agrees at 12 bases. J was trimmed by 3 bases and V by 0 bases; bases with no gene match: 10. This CDR3 spans 18 amino acids. Germline V gene lookup returns CDR1 SGHKS and CDR2 YYEKEE (reference sequence). In nucleotides, the CDR3 is TGTGCCAGCAGCTTGGCGCTAGCGGGAGGGCCTAGTTACTACGAGCAGTACTTC. This codes for CASSLALAGGPSYYEQYF. Filled out from reference TRBV5-5 and TRBJ2-7, the complete variable domain reads DAGVTQSPTHLIKTRGQQVTLRCSPISGHKSVSWYQQVLGQGPQFIFQYYEKEERGRGNFPDRFSARQFPNYSSELNVNALLLGDSALYLCASSLALAGGPSYYEQYFGPGTRLTVT.

The rearrangement links TRBV9 to TRBJ2-1; TRBD2 aligns across 9 bases. This CDR3 contains 17 residues. The J segment lost 2 bases and the V segment lost 3 bases, leaving 9 bases of the junction unmatched. Looked up from germline, CDR1 is SGDLS and CDR2 is YYNGEE. This CDR3 reads CASSAGSLAGTYNEQFF. For the CDR3, the DNA is TGTGCCAGCAGCGCCGGCTCCCTAGCGGGAACCTACAATGAGCAGTTCTTC. The entire variable domain, with the rest obtained from reference TRBV9 and TRBJ2-1, is as follows: DSGVTQTPKHLITATGQRVTLRCSPRSGDLSVYWYQQSLDQGLQFLIQYYNGEERAKGNILERFSAQQFPDLHSELNLSSLELGDSALYFCASSAGSLAGTYNEQFFGPGTRLTVL.

V gene TRBV19 combines with J gene TRBJ1-6; 7 bases map to TRBD1. Germline lookup yields CDR1 LNHDA and CDR2 SQIVND (reference sequence). The CDR3 contains 15 residues. V was pared by 2 bases and J by 10 bases, with 8 bases of the junction left unmatched. The CDR3 sequence is CASSITAQGRSPLHF. CDR3 bases: TGTGCCAGTAGTATAACCGCACAGGGGAGGTCACCCCTCCACTTT.

The chain links TRBV30 to TRBJ2-1; 11 bases are a match to TRBD2. The J segment lost 12 bases and the V segment lost 0 bases, leaving 4 bases of the junction unmatched. The germline gives CDR1 GTSNPN, CDR2 SVGIG (reference sequence). The CDR3 has 13 amino acids. CDR3 nucleotides: TGTGCCTGGAGTGTCCGCCTAGCGGGGGGGCAGTTCTTC. Translation: CAWSVRLAGGQFF.

The chain links TRBV7-9 to TRBJ2-7; 10 nucleotides line up with TRBD2. The CDR3 loop spans 15 amino acids. V was pared by 5 bases and J by 3 bases, with 7 bases of the junction left unmatched. CDR1 and CDR2 from the germline V gene are SEHNR and FQNEAQ (reference sequence). CDR3 nucleotides: TGTGCCAGCAGCACTCAGCGGGGGGGCCGCTACGAGCAGTACTTC. Its protein product is CASSTQRGGRYEQYF.

The chain couples TRBV4-3 to TRBJ2-7, with D perhaps TRBD2 (6 bases). This CDR3 comprises 14 residues. The V and J ends lost 2 bases and 6 bases respectively, with 14 bases between them. Germline V gene data show CDR1 as LGHNA and CDR2 as YSLEER. The CDR3: CASSQRGGGSEQYF. The DNA of the CDR3 is TGCGCCAGCAGCCAACGGGGTGGGGGGTCCGAGCAGTACTTC.

The V call is TRBV2, the J call TRBJ2-5; a possible D gene is TRBD2 (5 bases). Germline V CDR1 and CDR2: SNHLY, FYNNEI. This CDR3 has 14 amino acids. V shed 5 bases and J shed 0 bases, with 10 bases lying between them. Written as DNA, the CDR3 is TGTGCCAGCAGTAGGACTTCGTACCAAGAGACCCAGTACTTC. This codes for CASSRTSYQETQYF. Together with reference TRBV2 and TRBJ2-5, the CDR3 gives the full variable domain: EPEVTQTPSHQVTQMGQEVILRCVPISNHLYFYWYRQILGQKVEFLVSFYNNEISEKSEIFDDQFSVERPDGSNFTLKIRSTKLEDSAMYFCASSRTSYQETQYFGPGTRLLVL.

V and J are TRBV28 and TRBJ1-5, with a weak D call TRBD1 (5 bases). The ends were cut back, 10 bases at V and 8 bases at J, with 24 bases in the middle. The CDR3 sequence is 15 residues long. Per germline, CDR1 MDHEN and CDR2 SYDVKM. Here the CDR3 reads CATDPLRVSGEPQHF. CDR3 nucleotide sequence: TGTGCCACCGACCCCCTCAGGGTATCGGGCGAGCCCCAGCATTTT.

This sequence joins TRBV11-2 and TRBJ2-4; 7 nucleotides align to TRBD1. The V gene end was trimmed by 6 bases and the J gene end by 4 bases; junction bases not matched to a gene: 6. The CDR3 is 14 residues long. CDR1 is SGHAT, CDR2 FQNNGV, per germline. The CDR3 DNA reads as TGTGCCAGCAGTCGGATACAGGGGAAAAACATTCAGTACTTC. It specifies CASSRIQGKNIQYF.

V usage is TRBV28 and J usage is TRBJ2-3, with 8 positions matching TRBD1. The trim removed 6 bases at V and 2 bases at J, leaving 19 bases unmatched. CDR3 size: 19 residues. Germline CDR1 is MDHEN and CDR2 is SYDVKM. The CDR3 DNA is TGTGCCAGCAGCCGCCCCTCTTCCCCGGACAGGGTATACACAGATACGCAGTATTTT. Translation: CASSRPSSPDRVYTDTQYF.

V gene TRBV15 combines with J gene TRBJ1-2; the D is unclear. Deletions cut 2 bases from V and 10 bases from J, with 14 bases between. The germline gives CDR1 LNHNV, CDR2 YYDKDF (reference sequence). This CDR3 is built from 13 residues. The CDR3 bases are TGTGCCACCAGCAGAACAGAGACCGTGGACTACACCTTC. Translating gives CATSRTETVDYTF. The variable domain in full, completed from reference TRBV15 and TRBJ1-2, reads DAMVIQNPRYQVTQFGKPVTLSCSQTLNHNVMYWYQQKSSQAPKLLFHYYDKDFNNEADTPDNFQSRRPNTSFCFLDIRSPGLGDTAMYLCATSRTETVDYTFGSGTRLTVV.

To note about this clone: Other DNA variants within this sample encode the same CDR3. The chain recombines TRBV9 with TRBJ1-1; D not resolved. CDR3 length: 12 residues. The V and J ends lost 0 bases and 5 bases respectively, with 5 bases between them. Germline loops: CDR1 SGDLS, CDR2 YYNGEE. This CDR3 is CASSVGGTEAFF. In DNA form, the CDR3 reads TGTGCCAGCAGCGTAGGCGGTACTGAAGCTTTCTTT.